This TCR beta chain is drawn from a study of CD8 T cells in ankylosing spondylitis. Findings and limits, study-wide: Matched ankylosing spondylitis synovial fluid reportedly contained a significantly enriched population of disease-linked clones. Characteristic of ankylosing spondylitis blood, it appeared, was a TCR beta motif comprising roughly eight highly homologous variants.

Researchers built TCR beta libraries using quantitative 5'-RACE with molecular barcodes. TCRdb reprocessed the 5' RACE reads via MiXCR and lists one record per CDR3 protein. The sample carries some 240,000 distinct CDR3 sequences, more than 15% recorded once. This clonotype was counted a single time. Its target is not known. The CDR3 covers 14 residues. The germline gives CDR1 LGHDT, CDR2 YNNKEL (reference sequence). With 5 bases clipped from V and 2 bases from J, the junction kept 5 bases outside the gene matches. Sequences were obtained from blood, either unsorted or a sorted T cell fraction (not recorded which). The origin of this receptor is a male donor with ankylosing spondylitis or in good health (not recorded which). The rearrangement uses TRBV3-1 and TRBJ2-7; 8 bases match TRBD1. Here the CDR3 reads CASSSGDRTYEQYF. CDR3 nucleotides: TGTGCCAGCAGCTCGGGGGACAGGACCTACGAGCAGTACTTC.